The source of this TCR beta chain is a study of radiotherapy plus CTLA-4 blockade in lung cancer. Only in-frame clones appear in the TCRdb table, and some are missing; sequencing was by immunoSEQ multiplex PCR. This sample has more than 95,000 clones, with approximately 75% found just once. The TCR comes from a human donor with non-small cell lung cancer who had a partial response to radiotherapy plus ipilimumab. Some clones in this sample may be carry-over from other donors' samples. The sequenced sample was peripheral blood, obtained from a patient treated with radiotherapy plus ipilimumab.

The CDR3 sequence: CASSTDGVNTEAFF. CDR3 coding DNA: TGTGCCAGCAGCACTGACGGAGTGAACACTGAAGCTTTCTTT. This chain uses TRBV9 with TRBJ1-1; D call uncertain. This CDR3 is built from 14 residues. Trimming shortened V by 4 bases and J by 0 bases, and 10 bases separated the two germline ends. Germline loops: CDR1 SGDLS, CDR2 YYNGEE.